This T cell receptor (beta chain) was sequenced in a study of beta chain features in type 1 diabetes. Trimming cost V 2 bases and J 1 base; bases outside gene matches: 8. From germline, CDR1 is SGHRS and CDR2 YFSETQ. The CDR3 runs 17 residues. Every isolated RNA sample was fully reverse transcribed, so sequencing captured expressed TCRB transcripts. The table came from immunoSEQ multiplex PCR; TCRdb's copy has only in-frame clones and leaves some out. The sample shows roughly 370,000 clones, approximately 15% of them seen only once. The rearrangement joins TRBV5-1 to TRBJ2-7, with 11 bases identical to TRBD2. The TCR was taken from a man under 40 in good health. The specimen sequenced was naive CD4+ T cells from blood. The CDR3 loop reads CASSFGPLAGGSYEQYF. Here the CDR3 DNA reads TGCGCCAGCAGCTTCGGACCCCTAGCGGGGGGTTCCTACGAGCAGTACTTC.